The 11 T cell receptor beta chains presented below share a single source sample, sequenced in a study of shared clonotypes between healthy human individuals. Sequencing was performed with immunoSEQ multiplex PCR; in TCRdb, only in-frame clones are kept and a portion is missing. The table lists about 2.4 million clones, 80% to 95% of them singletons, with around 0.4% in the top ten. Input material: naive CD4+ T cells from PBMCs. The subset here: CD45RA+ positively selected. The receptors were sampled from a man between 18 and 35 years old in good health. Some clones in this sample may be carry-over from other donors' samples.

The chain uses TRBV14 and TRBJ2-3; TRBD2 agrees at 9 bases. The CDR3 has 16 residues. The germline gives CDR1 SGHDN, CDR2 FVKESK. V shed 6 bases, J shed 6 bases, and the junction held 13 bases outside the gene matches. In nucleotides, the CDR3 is TGTGCCAGCAGTCGCATAGCGGGAGTGCGGGTGGATACGCAGTATTTT. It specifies CASSRIAGVRVDTQYF.

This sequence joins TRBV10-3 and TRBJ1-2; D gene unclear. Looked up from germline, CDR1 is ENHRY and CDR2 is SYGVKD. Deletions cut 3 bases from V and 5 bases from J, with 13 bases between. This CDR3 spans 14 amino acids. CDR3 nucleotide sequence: TGTGCCATCAGTGATGAGGGCAGGATATATGGCTACACCTTC. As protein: CAISDEGRIYGYTF.

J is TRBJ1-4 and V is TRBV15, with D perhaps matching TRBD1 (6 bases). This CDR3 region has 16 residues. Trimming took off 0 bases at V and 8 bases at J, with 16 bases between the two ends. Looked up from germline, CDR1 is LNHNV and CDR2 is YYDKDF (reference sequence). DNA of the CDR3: TGTGCCACCAGCAGAGATCACAGGCAGCAGGGGGAAAAACTGTTTTTT. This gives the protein CATSRDHRQQGEKLFF.

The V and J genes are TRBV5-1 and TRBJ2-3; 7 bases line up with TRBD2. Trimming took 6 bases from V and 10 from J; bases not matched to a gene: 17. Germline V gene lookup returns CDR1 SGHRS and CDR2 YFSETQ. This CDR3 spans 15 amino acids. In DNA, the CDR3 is TGCGCCAGCACCATTGCTCCCGCGGGAGTTGGGGCGCAGTATTTT. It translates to CASTIAPAGVGAQYF.

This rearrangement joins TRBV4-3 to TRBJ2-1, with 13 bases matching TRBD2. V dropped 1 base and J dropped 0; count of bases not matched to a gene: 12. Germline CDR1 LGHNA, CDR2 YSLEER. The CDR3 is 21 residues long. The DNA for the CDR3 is TGCGCCAGCAGCCAAGCTGGCCCTACTAGCGGGAGGGGTCGCTCCTACAATGAGCAGTTCTTC. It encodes CASSQAGPTSGRGRSYNEQFF.

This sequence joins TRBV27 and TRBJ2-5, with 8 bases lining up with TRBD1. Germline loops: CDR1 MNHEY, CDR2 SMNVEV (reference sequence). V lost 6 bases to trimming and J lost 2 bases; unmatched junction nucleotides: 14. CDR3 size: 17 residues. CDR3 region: CASRDRAPGWGQETQYF. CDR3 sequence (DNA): TGTGCCAGCAGGGACAGGGCGCCCGGGTGGGGACAAGAGACCCAGTACTTC.

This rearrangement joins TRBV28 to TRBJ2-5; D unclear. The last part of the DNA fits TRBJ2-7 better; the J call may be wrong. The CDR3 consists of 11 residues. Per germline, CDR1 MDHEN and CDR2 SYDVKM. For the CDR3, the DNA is TGTGCCAGCAGGTCTCTCCACGAGCAGTACTTC. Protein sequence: CASRSLHEQYF.

The CDR3 sequence: CASSMREGLEAFF. The CDR3 nucleotides read TGTGCCAGTAGTATGAGAGAAGGCCTAGAAGCTTTCTTT. The chain has TRBV19 and TRBJ1-1; D remains unclear. The length of the CDR3 is 13 residues. From germline, CDR1 is LNHDA and CDR2 SQIVND (reference sequence). V was clipped by 3 bases and J by 8 bases, with 13 bases between them.

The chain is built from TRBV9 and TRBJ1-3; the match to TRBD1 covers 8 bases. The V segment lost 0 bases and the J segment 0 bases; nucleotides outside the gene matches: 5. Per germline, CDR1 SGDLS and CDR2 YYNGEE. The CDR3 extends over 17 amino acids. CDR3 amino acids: CASSVGPDRGSGNTIYF. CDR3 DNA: TGTGCCAGCAGCGTAGGGCCAGACAGGGGCTCTGGAAACACCATATATTTT.

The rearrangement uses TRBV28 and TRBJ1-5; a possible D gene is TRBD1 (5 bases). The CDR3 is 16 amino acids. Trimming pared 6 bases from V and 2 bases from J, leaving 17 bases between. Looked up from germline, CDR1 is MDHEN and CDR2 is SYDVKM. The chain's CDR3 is CASSPSGGGGNQPQHF. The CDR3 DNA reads TGTGCCAGCAGCCCATCGGGGGGAGGAGGCAATCAGCCCCAGCATTTT.

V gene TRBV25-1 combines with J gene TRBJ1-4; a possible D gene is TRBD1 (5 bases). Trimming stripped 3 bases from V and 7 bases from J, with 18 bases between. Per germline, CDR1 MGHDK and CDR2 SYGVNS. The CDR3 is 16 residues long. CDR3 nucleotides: TGTGCCAGCAGTGATCGGTTAGGGCGCGGGGGTGAAAAACTGTTTTTT. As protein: CASSDRLGRGGEKLFF.